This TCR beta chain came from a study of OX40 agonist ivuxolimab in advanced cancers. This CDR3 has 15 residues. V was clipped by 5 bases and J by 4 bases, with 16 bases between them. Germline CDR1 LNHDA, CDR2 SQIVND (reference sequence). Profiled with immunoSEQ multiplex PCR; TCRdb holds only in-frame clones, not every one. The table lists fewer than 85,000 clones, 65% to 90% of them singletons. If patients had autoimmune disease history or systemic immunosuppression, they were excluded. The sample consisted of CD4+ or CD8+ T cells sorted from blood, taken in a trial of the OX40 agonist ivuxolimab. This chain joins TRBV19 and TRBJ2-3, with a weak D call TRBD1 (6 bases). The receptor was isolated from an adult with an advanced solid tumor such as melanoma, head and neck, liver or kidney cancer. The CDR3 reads CASSDQGISADTQYF. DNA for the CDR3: TGTGCCAGTAGTGACCAGGGGATTAGTGCAGATACGCAGTATTTT. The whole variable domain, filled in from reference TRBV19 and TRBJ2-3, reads DGGITQSPKYLFRKEGQNVTLSCEQNLNHDAMYWYRQDPGQGLRLIYYSQIVNDFQKGDIAEGYSVSREKKESFPLTVTSAQKNPTAFYLCASSDQGISADTQYFGPGTRLTVL.